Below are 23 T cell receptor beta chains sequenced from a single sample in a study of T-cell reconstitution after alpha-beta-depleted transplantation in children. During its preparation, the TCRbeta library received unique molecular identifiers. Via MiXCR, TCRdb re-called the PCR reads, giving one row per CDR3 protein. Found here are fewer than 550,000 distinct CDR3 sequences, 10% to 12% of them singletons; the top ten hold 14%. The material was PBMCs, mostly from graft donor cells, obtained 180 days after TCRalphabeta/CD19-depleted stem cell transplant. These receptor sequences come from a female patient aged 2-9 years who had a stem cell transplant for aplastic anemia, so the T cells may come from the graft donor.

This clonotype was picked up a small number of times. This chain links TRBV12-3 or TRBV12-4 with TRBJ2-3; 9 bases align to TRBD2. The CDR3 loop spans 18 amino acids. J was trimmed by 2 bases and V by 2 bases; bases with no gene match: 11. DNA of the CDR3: TGTGCCAGCAGTTTAAAATCGATGGCTAGCGGGGACACAGATACGCAGTATTTT. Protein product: CASSLKSMASGDTDTQYF.

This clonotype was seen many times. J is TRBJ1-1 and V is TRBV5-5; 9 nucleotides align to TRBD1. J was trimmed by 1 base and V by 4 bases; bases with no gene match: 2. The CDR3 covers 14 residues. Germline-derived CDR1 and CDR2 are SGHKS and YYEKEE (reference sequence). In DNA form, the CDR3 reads TGTGCCAGCAGCCGGACAGGGGAGAACACTGAAGCTTTCTTT. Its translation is CASSRTGENTEAFF. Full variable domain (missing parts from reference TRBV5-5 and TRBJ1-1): DAGVTQSPTHLIKTRGQQVTLRCSPISGHKSVSWYQQVLGQGPQFIFQYYEKEERGRGNFPDRFSARQFPNYSSELNVNALLLGDSALYLCASSRTGENTEAFFGQGTRLTVV.

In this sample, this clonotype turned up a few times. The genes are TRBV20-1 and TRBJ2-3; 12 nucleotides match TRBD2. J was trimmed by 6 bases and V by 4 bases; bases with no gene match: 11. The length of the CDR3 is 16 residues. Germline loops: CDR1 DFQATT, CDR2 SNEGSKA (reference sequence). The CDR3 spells CSATTRPSGRADTQYF. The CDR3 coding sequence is TGCAGTGCTACAACGAGGCCTAGCGGGAGGGCTGATACGCAGTATTTT.

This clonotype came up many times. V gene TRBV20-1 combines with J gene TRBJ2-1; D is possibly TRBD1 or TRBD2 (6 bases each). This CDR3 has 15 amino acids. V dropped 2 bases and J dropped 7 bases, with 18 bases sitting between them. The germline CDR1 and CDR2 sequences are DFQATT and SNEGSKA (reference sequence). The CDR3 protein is CSARKGPGAGNEQFF. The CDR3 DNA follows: TGCAGTGCTAGAAAGGGGCCGGGGGCAGGGAATGAGCAGTTCTTC.

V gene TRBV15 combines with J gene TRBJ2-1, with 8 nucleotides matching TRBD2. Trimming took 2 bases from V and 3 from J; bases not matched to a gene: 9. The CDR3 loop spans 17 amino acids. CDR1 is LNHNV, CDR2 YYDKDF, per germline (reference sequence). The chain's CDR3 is CATSRSLSGTYYNEQFF. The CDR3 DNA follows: TGTGCCACCAGCAGAAGCCTTAGCGGGACCTACTACAATGAGCAGTTCTTC.

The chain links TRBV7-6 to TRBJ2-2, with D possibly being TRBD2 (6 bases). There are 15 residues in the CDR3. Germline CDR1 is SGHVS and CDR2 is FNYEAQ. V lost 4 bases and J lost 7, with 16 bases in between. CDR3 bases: TGTGCCAGCAGCTCCCGGGGGAATAACGACGGGGAGCTGTTTTTT. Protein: CASSSRGNNDGELFF.

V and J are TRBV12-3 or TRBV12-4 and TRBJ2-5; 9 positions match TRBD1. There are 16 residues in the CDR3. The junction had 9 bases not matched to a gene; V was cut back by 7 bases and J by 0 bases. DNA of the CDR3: TGTGCCAGCACCCCGTCGGGACAGGGCTACCAAGAGACCCAGTACTTC. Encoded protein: CASTPSGQGYQETQYF.

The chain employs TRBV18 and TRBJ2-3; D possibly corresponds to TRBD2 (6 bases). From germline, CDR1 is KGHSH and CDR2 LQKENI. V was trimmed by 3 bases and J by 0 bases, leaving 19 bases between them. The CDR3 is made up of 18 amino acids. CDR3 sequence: CASSPLPGTYPSTDTQYF. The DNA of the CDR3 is TGTGCCAGCTCACCGCTCCCCGGGACTTATCCTAGCACAGATACGCAGTATTTT.

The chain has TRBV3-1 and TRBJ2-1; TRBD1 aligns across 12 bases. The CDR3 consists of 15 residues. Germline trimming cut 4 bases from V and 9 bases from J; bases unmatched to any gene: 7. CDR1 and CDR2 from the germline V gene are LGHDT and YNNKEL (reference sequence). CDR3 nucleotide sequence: TGTGCCAGCAGCCGCCCGGGACAGGGGGCAGGTGAGCAGTTCTTC. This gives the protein CASSRPGQGAGEQFF.

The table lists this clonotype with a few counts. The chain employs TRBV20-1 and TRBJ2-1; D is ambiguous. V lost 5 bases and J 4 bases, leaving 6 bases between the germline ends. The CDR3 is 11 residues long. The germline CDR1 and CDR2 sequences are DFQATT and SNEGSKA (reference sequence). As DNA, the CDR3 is TGCAGTGCTGATGGATACAATGAGCAGTTCTTC. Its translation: CSADGYNEQFF.

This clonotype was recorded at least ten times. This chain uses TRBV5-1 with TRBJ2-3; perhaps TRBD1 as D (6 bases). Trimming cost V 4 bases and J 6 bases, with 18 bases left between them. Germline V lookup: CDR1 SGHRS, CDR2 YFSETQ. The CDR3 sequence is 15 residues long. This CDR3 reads CASSRDTVPRDTQYF. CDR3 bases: TGCGCCAGCAGCCGGGACACAGTTCCTAGGGATACGCAGTATTTT.

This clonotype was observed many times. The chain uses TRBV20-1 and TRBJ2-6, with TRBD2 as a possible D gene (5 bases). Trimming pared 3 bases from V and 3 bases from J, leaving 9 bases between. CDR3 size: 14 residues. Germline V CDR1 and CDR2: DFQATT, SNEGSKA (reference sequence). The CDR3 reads CSASLAGGANVLTF. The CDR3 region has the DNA TGCAGTGCTAGCCTTGCGGGTGGGGCCAACGTCCTGACTTTC.

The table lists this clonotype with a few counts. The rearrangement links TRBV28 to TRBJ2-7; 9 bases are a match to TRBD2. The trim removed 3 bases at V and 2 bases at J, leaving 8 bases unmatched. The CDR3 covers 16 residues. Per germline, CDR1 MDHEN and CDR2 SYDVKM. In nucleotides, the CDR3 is TGTGCCAGCAGTTTCCTGGCGGGAGGGGTCCCCTACGAGCAGTACTTC. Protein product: CASSFLAGGVPYEQYF.

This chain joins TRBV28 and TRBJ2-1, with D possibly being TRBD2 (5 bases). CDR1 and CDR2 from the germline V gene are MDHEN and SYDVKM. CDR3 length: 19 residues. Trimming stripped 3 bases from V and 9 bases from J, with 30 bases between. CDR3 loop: CASSFLSPSARLTRAEQFF. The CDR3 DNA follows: TGTGCCAGCAGTTTTCTCTCCCCTTCCGCTCGATTAACGCGGGCTGAGCAGTTCTTC.

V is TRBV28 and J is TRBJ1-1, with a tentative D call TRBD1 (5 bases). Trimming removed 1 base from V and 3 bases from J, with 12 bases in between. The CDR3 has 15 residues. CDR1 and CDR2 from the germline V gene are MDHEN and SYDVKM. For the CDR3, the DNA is TGTGCCAGCAGTTTATTAGGGGTTGGCGACACTGAAGCTTTCTTT. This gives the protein CASSLLGVGDTEAFF.

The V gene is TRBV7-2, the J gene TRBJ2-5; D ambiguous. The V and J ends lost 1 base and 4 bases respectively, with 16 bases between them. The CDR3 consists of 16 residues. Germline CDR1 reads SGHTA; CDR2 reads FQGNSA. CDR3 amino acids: CASSLGDQLRIETQYF. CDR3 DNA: TGTGCCAGCAGCTTAGGAGACCAGCTCCGTATAGAGACCCAGTACTTC.

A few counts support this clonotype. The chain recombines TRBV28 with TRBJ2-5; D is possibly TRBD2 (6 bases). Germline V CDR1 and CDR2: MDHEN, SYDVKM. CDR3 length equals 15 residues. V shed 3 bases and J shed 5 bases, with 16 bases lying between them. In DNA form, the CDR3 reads TGTGCCAGCAGTTTTGACGGGAGAGGGGTGGAGACCCAGTACTTC. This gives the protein CASSFDGRGVETQYF. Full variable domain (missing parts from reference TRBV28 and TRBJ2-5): DVKVTQSSRYLVKRTGEKVFLECVQDMDHENMFWYRQDPGLGLRLIYFSYDVKMKEKGDIPEGYSVSREKKERFSLILESASTNQTSMYLCASSFDGRGVETQYFGPGTRLLVL.

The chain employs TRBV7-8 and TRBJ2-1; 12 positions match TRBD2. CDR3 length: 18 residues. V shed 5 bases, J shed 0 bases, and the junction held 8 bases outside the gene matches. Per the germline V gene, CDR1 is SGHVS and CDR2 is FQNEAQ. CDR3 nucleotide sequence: TGTGCCAGCAGCCTCCTAGTGACTAGCGGGAGCTCCTACAATGAGCAGTTCTTC. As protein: CASSLLVTSGSSYNEQFF. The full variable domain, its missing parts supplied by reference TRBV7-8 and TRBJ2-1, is GAGVSQSPRYKVAKRGQDVALRCDPISGHVSLFWYQQALGQGPEFLTYFQNEAQLDKSGLPSDRFFAERPEGSVSTLKIQRTQQEDSAVYLCASSLLVTSGSSYNEQFFGPGTRLTVL.

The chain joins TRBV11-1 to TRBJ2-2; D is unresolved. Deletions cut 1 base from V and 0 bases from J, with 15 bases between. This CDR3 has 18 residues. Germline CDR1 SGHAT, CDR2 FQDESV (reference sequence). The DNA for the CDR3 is TGTGCCAGCAGCTTAGAATGGATCCCCAGGTCGAACACCGGGGAGCTGTTTTTT. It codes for CASSLEWIPRSNTGELFF.

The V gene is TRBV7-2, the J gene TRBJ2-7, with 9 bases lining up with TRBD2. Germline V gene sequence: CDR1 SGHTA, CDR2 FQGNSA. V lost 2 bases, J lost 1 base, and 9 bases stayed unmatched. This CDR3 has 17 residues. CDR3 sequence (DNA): TGTGCCAGCAGCTTATTCGGGCGGGAGGGCCTGTCCTACGAGCAGTACTTC. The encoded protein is CASSLFGREGLSYEQYF.

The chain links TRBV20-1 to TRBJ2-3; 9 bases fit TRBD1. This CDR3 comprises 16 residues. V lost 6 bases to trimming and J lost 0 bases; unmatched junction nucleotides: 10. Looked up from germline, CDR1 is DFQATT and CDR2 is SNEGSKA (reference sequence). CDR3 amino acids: CSAWTGVGGSTDTQYF. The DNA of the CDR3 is TGCAGTGCCTGGACAGGGGTGGGAGGAAGCACAGATACGCAGTATTTT.

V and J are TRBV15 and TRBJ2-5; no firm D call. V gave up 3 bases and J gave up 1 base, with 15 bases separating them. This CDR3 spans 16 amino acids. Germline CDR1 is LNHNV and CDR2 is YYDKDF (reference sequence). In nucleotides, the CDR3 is TGTGCCACCAGCAGCCCGTCCGTGCCCTTCCAAGAGACCCAGTACTTC. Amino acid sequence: CATSSPSVPFQETQYF.

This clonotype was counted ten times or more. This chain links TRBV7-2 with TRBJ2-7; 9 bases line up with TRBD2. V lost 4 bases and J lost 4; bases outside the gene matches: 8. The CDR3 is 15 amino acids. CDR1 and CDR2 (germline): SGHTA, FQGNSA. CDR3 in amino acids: CASSSLLAGPYEQYF. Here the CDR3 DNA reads TGTGCCAGCAGCTCCCTACTAGCGGGTCCTTACGAGCAGTACTTC.